Listed here is a single T cell receptor beta chain. This sample was taken from a study of OX40 agonist ivuxolimab in advanced cancers. Clones were read by immunoSEQ multiplex PCR, and TCRdb kept only the in-frame ones, dropping some. The sample carries roughly 66,000 clones, around 83% recorded once. Germline V gene data show CDR1 as SGHTA and CDR2 as FQGNSA. This CDR3 region has 14 residues. Trimming cost V 4 bases and J 3 bases; bases outside gene matches: 4. V is TRBV7-2 and J is TRBJ2-5; 8 nucleotides align to TRBD2. The source material was CD4+ or CD8+ T cells sorted from blood, sampled in a trial of the OX40 agonist ivuxolimab. The origin of this receptor is an adult with an advanced solid tumor such as melanoma, head and neck, liver or kidney cancer. CDR3 amino acids: CASSSGLAEETQYF. CDR3 nucleotide sequence: TGTGCCAGCAGCTCCGGACTAGCTGAAGAGACCCAGTACTTC.